This T cell receptor (beta chain) was sequenced during a study of shared clonotypes between healthy human individuals (TCRdb year 2020). Looking at the study overall: The cohort included a few men and a couple of women between 18 and 49 years of age. For each donor, CD4 naive and CD4 memory were each given three plates, CD8 naive was given two plates, and CD8 memory was given one plate. The study deeply sequenced blood TCR repertoires of about 5 healthy adults to estimate repertoire size and the extent of clonotype sharing between individuals. Libraries were prepared and TCR repertoires were sequenced by different laboratories using diverse techniques, in order to increase sequencing depth and limit assay-specific biases. Each donor's leukapheresis produced roughly between about 0.9 and 9.5 billion PBMCs.

The CDR3 goes from the cysteine to the phenylalanine over 16 residues. Solely the CDR3 DNA is kept, with 48 bases framed from the first base. CDR1 and CDR2 (SGHNT, YYREEE) derive from the germline V gene (reference sequence). The V end loses 1 base and the J end loses 5 bases, and a stretch of 18 bases separates them. Using the deep immunoSEQ assay, multiplex PCR amplified TCR CDR3 regions from genomic DNA. Genomic DNA extracted from each cell subset was distributed evenly over all wells of several immunoSEQ 96-well plates, and each plate served as one replicate. Each replicate PCR for sorted subsets received about 0.2 ug genomic DNA, equal to about 30,000 T cell genomes. Purified libraries were quantified with a Qubit 3.0 fluorometer, sized on a Bioanalyzer 2100, and re-quantified with the KAPA Library Quantification kit. Every immunoSEQ 96-well plate was sequenced on a separate single-read 150-cycle Illumina NextSeq 550 flow cell. Per the authors' processing: Because the immunoSEQ output included only junctional sequences and no quality scores, the filtering could not be the same as the filtering used for full-length reads. Sequences were annotated with PyIR, a Python wrapper for IgBLAST v1.9, and V/J genes and CDR3 were assigned using IMGT germline references. Any read was removed if the V/J assignment was weak (E-value above 1e-6), the CDR3 was missing, or the read contained stop codons, out-of-frame junctions, or ambiguous translated residues. V3J clonotypes were defined as sequences sharing an identical inferred V gene, J gene, and CDR3 amino acid sequence. To compute the percentage overlap between repertoires, the number of shared unique clonotypes was divided by the size of the smaller repertoire. Repertoire richness was assessed with RTK rarefaction, the Chao1 estimator, and Recon v2.1 estimates of unobserved clonotypes. For all TCRbeta clonotypes obtained by the gDNA method from a handful of donors, generation probabilities were computed with OLGA. TCRdb provides this immuneACCESS table in a form limited to in-frame rearrangements. Some clones are lacking; in checked studies, under half of them reflect an unresolved V gene, and why the rest are absent is not known. The D gene and trimming were derived from the DNA, and the V and J assignments and clone size from that table. The sample table lists some 2 million clones, roughly 94% of them with a count of one. 0.9% to 1.4% of the sample is in the top ten clones.

CD8 naive samples were obtained by positive selection for CCR7 among CD45RO-negative cells, yielding a CD45RA+CCR7+ population from which TemRA cells were excluded. Donors were healthy HIV-negative adults with no recently reported acute infections or vaccinations. Every donor was a Caucasian adult living in Nashville, Tennessee, USA. Blood was obtained by leukapheresis, after which PBMCs were separated by Ficoll-Histopaque density gradient centrifugation and cryopreserved in liquid nitrogen vapor phase. Analytical flow cytometry was used to check the purity and quantity of each magnetically sorted T cell population. Genomic DNA was isolated from every sorted fraction and measured by UV absorbance on a Nanodrop 2000c. The paper's findings and limits, for the study overall: When a few donors were compared, the shared fraction of clonotypes was around 5% for naive CD4, roughly 3.4% for naive CD8, roughly 2.3% for memory CD4, and 0.3% to 0.5% for memory CD8. Estimated clonotype richness was generally larger for naive than for memory subsets. Even with the large sequencing depth, rarefaction of the sorted-subset datasets indicated that sequencing was incomplete. Sampling was restricted to blood, and TCR repertoires in tissue are likely to differ from TCR repertoires in blood. Based on pairwise subsampling, the degree of clonotype sharing among donors was expected to be affected by sequencing depth. Higher generation probabilities were observed for clonotypes shared by all four sorted-subset donors than for non-shared clonotypes. The small number of donors limited the genetic and exposure-history diversity represented.

As for this clone: Its antigen target is currently unknown. Base qualities are not provided; no much larger clone lies one nucleotide away.

The clonotype originates from a man aged 18 to 30 in good health. The V gene is TRBV5-4 and the J gene is TRBJ1-2; a tentative D call is TRBD1 (5 bases match). The sample was naive CD8+ T cells sorted from blood. The label giving this sample's cell subset or site can be read as: CD45RA+CCR7+. The CDR3 reads as follows: CASSLKLAGAGYGYTF. Here is the DNA: TGTGCCAGCAGCTTGAAACTCGCCGGGGCCGGGTATGGCTACACCTTC.